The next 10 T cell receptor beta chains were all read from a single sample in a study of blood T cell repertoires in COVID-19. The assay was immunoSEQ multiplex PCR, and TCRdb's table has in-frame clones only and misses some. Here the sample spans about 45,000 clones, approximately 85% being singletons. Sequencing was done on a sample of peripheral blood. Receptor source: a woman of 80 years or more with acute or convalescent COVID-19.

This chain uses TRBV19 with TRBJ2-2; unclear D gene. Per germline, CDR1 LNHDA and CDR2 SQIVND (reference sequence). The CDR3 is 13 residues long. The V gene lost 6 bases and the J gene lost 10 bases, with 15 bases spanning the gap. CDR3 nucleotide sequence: TGTGCCAGTAGCCCCCGGTATAGTGAGGAGCTGTTTTTT. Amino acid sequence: CASSPRYSEELFF.

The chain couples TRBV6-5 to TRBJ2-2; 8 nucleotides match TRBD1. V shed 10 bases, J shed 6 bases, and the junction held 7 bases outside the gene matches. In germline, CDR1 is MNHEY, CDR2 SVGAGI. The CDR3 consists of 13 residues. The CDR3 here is CATQGQAAGELFF. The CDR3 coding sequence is TGTGCCACCCAGGGACAGGCGGCCGGGGAGCTGTTTTTT.

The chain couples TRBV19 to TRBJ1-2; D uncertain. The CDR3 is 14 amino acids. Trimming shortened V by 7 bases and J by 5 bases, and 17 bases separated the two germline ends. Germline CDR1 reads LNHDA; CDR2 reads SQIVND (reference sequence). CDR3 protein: CASTPGGILYGYTF. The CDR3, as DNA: TGTGCCAGTACCCCGGGAGGGATCTTATATGGCTACACCTTC. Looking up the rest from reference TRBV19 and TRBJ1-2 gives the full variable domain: DGGITQSPKYLFRKEGQNVTLSCEQNLNHDAMYWYRQDPGQGLRLIYYSQIVNDFQKGDIAEGYSVSREKKESFPLTVTSAQKNPTAFYLCASTPGGILYGYTFGSGTRLTVV.

The DNA for the CDR3 is TGCAGCGTTGTGGCTAGCGGAGACTACAATGAGCAGTTCTTC. Translated, it gives CSVVASGDYNEQFF. The chain has TRBV29-1 and TRBJ2-1, with 7 bases that match TRBD2. Unmatched junction bases numbered 6, after V lost 4 bases and J lost 3 bases. Germline V lookup: CDR1 SQVTM, CDR2 ANQGSEA. This CDR3 is built from 14 residues.

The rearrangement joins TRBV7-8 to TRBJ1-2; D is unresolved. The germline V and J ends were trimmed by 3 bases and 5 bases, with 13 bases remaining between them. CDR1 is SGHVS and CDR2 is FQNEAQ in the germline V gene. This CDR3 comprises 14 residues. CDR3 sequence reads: CASSLSQALYGYTF. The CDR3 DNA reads TGTGCCAGCAGCTTGAGCCAGGCGCTGTATGGCTACACCTTC.

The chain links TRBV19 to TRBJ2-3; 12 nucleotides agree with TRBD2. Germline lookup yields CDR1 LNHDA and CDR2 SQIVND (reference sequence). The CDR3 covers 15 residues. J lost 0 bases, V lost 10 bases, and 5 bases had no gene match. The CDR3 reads CATRTSGTSTDTQYF. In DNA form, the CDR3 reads TGTGCCACCAGGACTAGCGGGACTAGCACAGATACGCAGTATTTT.

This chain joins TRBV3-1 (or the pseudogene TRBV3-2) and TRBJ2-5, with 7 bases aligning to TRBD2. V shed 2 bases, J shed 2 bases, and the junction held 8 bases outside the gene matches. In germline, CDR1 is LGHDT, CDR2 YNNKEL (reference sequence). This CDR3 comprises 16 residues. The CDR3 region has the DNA TGTGCCAGCAGCCAAAGTGCGGGACTAAGGCAAGAGACCCAGTACTTC. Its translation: CASSQSAGLRQETQYF.

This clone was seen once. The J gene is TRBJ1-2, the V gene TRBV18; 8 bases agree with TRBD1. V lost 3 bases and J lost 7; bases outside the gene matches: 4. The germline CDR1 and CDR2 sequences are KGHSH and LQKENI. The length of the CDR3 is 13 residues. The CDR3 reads CASSPPGQGGYTF. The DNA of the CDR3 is TGTGCCAGCTCACCCCCAGGACAGGGTGGCTACACCTTC.

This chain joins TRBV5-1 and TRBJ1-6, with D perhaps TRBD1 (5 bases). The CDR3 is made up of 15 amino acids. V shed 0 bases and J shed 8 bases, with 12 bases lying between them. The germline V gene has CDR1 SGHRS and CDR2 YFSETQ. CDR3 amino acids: CASSLGAGIDSPLHF. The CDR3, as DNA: TGCGCCAGCAGCTTGGGGGCAGGGATTGATTCACCCCTCCACTTT.

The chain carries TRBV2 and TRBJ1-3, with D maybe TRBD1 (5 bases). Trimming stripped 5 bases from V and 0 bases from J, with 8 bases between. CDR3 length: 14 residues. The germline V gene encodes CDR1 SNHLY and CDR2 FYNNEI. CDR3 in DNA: TGTGCCAGCAGTTGGGACTACTCTGGAAACACCATATATTTT. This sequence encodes CASSWDYSGNTIYF.